This T cell receptor beta chain was captured by sequencing in a study of blood T cell repertoires in COVID-19. The germline V and J ends were trimmed by 10 bases and 0 bases, with 14 bases remaining between them. This CDR3 is 14 amino acids long. Germline lookup yields CDR1 LNHDA and CDR2 SQIVND (reference sequence). Data came from immunoSEQ multiplex PCR; TCRdb stores just in-frame clones and leaves some out. The sample holds roughly 300,000 clones; roughly nine tenths are singletons and the top ten take approximately 2%. Sequenced: peripheral blood. The chain carries TRBV19 and TRBJ2-3; D might be TRBD1 (5 bases). This receptor was taken from a woman aged 30 to 39 with COVID-19, enrolled during active disease. CDR3 DNA: TGTGCCACCAGTGAGCAGGGAAGCACAGATACGCAGTATTTT. Encoded protein: CATSEQGSTDTQYF.